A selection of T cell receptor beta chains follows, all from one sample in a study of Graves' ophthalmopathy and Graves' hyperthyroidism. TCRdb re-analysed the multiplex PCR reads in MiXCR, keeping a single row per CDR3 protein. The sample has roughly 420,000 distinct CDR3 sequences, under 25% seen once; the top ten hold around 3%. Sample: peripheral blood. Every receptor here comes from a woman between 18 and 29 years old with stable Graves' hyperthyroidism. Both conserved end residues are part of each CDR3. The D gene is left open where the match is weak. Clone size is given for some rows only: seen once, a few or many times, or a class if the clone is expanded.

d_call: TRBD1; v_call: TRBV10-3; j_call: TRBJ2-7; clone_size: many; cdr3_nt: TGTGCCACCGGACAGGGGCACAACGAGCAGTACTTC; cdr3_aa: CATGQGHNEQYF
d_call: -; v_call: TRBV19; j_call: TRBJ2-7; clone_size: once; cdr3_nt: TGTGCCAGTAGTACCGCCCTACTAGGAACCTACGAGCAGTACTTC; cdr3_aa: CASSTALLGTYEQYF
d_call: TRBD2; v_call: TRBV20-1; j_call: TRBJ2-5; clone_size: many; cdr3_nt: TGCAGTGCTAGACGGGGGGGAGTAGCGGGGACCCAGTACTTC; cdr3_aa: CSARRGGVAGTQYF
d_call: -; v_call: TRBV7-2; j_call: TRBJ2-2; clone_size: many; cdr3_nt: TGTGCCAGCAGCTTAGGGGGCGGCGGGGAGCTGTTTTTT; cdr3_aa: CASSLGGGGELFF
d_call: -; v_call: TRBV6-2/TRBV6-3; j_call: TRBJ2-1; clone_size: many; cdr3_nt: TGTGCCAGCAACACCTACAATGAGCAGTTCTTC; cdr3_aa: CASNTYNEQFF
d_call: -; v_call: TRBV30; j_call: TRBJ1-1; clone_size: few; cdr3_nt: TGTGCCCTCCGGAGGACTGAAGCTTTCTTT; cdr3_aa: CALRRTEAFF
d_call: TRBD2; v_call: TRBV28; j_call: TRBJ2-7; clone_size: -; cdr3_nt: TGTGCCAGCAGCTTCGGGACTACTAGGCACTACGAGCAGTACTTC; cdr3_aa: CASSFGTTRHYEQYF
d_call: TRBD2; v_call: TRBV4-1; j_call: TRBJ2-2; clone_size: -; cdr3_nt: TGCGCCAGCAGTACTAGCGGGAGGGCCTCCGGGGAGCTGTTTTTT; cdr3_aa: CASSTSGRASGELFF
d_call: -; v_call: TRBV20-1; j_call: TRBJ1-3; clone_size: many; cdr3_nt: TGCAGTGCTAGTCCGGAGGTCTCTGGAAACACCATATATTTT; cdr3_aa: CSASPEVSGNTIYF
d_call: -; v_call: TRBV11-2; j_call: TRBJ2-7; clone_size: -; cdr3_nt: TGTGCCAGCAGCTGGGACTGGTACTACGAGCAGTACTTC; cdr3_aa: CASSWDWYYEQYF
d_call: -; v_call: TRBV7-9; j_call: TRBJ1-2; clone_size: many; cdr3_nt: TGTGCCAGCAGCTCCCCCTTTTCCGGCTACACCTTC; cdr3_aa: CASSSPFSGYTF
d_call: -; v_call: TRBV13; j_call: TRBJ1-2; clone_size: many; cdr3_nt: TGTGCCAGCAGCGCGAGGGGCTATGGCTACACCTTC; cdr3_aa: CASSARGYGYTF
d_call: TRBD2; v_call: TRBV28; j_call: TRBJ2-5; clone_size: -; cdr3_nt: TGTGCCAGCGCAGTGACTAGCGGGATTCGAGAGACCCAGTACTTC; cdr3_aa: CASAVTSGIRETQYF
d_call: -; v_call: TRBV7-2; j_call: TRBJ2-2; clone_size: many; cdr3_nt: TGTGCCAGCAGCTTAGTGTGGGGGAGTAGCGGGGAGCTGTTTTTT; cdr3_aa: CASSLVWGSSGELFF
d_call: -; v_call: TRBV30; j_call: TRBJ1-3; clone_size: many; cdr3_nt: TGTGCCTGGAGTCCTGACTCTGGAAACACCATATATTTT; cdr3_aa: CAWSPDSGNTIYF
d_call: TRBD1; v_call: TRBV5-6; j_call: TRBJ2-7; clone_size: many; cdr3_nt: TGTGCCAGCAGCTTGGTGGACAGGGTTCGCGAGCAGTACTTC; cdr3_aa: CASSLVDRVREQYF
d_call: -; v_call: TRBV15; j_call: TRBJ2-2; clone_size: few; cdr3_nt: TGTGCCACCAGCAGAGATTGGCAGGGGAACACCGGGGAGCTGTTTTTT; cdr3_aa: CATSRDWQGNTGELFF
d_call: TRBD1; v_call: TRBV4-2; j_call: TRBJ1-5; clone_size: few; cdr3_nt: TGTGCCAGCAGCCAGACAGGGAACAATCAGCCCCAGCATTTT; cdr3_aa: CASSQTGNNQPQHF
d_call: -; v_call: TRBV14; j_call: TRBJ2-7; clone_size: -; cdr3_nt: TGTGCCAGCAGCCAAAGGACAGTAATTTTCTTC; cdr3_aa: CASSQRTVIFF
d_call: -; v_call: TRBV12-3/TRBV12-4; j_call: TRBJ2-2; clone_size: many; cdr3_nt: TGTGCCAGCAGGAAACAGGGGACTCTTACCGGGGAGCTGTTTTTT; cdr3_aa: CASRKQGTLTGELFF
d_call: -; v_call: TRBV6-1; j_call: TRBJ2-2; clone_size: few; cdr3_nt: TGTGCCAGCAGACAAGGAGGGGACGGGGAGCTGTTTTTT; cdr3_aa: CASRQGGDGELFF
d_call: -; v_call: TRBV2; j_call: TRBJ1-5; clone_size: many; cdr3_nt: TGTGCCAGCAGAGCGGACGGTTATCAGCCCCAGCATTTT; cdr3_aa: CASRADGYQPQHF
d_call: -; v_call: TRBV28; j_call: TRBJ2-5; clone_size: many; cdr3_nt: TGTGCCAGCGGGAGCCGGGGGCTGGGGGAGACCCAGTACTTC; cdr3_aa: CASGSRGLGETQYF
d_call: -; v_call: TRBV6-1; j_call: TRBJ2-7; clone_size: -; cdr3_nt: TGTGCCAGCAGTGAAGCGCTGAGTATCTACGAGCAGTACTTC; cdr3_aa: CASSEALSIYEQYF
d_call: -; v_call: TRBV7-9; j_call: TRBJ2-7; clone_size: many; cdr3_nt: TGTGCCAGCAGCTTAGCGGGTGGGCGGGACCACGAGCAGTACTTC; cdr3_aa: CASSLAGGRDHEQYF
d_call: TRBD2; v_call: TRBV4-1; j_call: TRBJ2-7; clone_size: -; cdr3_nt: TGCGCCAGCAGCCGCCCGGGAGCGGGGGGATCCTACGAGCAGTACTTC; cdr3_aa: CASSRPGAGGSYEQYF
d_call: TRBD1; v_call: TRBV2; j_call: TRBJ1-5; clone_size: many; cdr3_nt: TGTGCCAGCAGTGGACAGGGATATAGCAATCAGCCCCAGCATTTT; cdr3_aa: CASSGQGYSNQPQHF
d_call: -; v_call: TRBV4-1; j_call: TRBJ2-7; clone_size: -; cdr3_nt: TGCGCCAGCAGCCGGACCCGACTAGTGGTCTCCTACGAGCAGTACTTC; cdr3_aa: CASSRTRLVVSYEQYF
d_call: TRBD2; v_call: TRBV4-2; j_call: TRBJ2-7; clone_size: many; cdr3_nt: TGTGCCAGCAGCCTTAGACTAGCCTCCTCCTACGAGCAGTACTTC; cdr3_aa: CASSLRLASSYEQYF
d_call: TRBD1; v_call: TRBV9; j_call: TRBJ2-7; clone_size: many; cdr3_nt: TGTGCCAGCAGCCCACTCCGGGACAGGAGTAGCGAGCAGTACTTC; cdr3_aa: CASSPLRDRSSEQYF
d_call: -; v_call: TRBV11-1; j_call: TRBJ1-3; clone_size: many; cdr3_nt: TGTGCCAGCAGCATCGGGACGGACGGAAACACCATATATTTT; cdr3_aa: CASSIGTDGNTIYF
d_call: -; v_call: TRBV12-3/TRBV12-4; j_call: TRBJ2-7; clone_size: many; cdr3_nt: TGTGCCAGCAGCGCGCCCCTCTACGAGCAGTACTTC; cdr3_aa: CASSAPLYEQYF
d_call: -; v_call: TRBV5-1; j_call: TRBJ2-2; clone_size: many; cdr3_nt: TGCGCCAGCAGCTTGGCAGACCCGAACACCGGGGAGCTGTTTTTT; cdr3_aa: CASSLADPNTGELFF
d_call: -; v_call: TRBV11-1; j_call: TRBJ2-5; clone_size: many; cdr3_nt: TGTGCCAGCAGCTTGGGCACAGGCGGGACACACAGGGATGGAGAGACCCAGTACTTC; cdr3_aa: CASSLGTGGTHRDGETQYF
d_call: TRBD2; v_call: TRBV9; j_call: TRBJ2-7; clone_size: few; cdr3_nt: TGTGCCAGCAGCGCCCAAGCGGGAGGCCCCTACGAGCAGTACTTC; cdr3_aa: CASSAQAGGPYEQYF
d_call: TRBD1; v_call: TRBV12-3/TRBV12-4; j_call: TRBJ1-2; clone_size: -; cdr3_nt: TGTGCCAGCAGTTCCCCGGGACAGGGTAGCTATGGCTACACCTTC; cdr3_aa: CASSSPGQGSYGYTF
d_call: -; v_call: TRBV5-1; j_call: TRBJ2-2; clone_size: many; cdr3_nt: TGCGCCAGCACCGCAGGGTCCGGGGAGCTGTTTTTT; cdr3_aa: CASTAGSGELFF
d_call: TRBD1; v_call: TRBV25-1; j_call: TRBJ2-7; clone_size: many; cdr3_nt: TGTGCCAGCAGTGAACCATGGGACAGGGGGACTCACGAGCAGTACTTC; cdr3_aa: CASSEPWDRGTHEQYF
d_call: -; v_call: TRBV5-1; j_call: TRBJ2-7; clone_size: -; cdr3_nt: TGCGCCAGCAGCTCCAAGGGTGCGGGGTACGAGCAGTACTTC; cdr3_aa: CASSSKGAGYEQYF
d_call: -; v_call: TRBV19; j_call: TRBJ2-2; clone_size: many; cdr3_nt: TGTGCCAGTAGTATCGTCGGGGCCGGGGAGCTGTTTTTT; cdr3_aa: CASSIVGAGELFF
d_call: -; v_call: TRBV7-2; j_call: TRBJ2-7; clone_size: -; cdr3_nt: TGTGCCAGCAGCTTTGACGGTCCAGCTGAAGAGCAGTACTTC; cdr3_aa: CASSFDGPAEEQYF
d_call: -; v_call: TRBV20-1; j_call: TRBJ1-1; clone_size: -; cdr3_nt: TGCAGTGCAAAGGGACCGAACGCTGAAGCTTTCTTT; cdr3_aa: CSAKGPNAEAFF
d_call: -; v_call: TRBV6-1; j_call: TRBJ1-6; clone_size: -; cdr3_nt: TGTGCCAGCAGTGATTACACAGGCCCTTCGGGTTCACCCCTCCACTTT; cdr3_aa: CASSDYTGPSGSPLHF
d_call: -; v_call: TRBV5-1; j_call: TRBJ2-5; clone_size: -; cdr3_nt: TGCGCCAGCAGCGGATCCCAAGAGACCCAGTACTTC; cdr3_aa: CASSGSQETQYF
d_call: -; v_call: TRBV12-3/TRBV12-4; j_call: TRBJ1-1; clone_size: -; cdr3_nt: TGTGCCAGCAGTTTAGTGTGGGGTAGGCCACCGGGCTTAGACACTGAAGCTTTCTTT; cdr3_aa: CASSLVWGRPPGLDTEAFF
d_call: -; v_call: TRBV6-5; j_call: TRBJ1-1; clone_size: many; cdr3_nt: TGTGCCAGCAGTTACGAGGGGCAGCAGAACACTGAAGCTTTCTTT; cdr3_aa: CASSYEGQQNTEAFF
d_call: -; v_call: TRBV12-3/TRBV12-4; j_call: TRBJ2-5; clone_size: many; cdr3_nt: TGTGCCAGCAGTTTGGGGATCGAGACCCAGTACTTC; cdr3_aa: CASSLGIETQYF
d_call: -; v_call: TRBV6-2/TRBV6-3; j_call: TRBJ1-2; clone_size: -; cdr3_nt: TGTGCCAGCAGTCCACAGGAAGTCTATGGCTACACCTTC; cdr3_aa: CASSPQEVYGYTF
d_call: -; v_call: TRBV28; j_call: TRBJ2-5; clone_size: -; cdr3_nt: TGTGCCAGCAGTGGGGACGGGACCCAGTACTTC; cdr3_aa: CASSGDGTQYF
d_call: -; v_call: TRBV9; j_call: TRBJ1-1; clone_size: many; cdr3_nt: TGTGCCAGCAGCACCCAAATGAACACTGAAGCTTTCTTT; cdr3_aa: CASSTQMNTEAFF
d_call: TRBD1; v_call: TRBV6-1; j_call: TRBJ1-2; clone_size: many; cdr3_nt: TGTGCCAGCAGTAAGGACAGGGGGGACTATGGCTACACCTTC; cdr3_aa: CASSKDRGDYGYTF
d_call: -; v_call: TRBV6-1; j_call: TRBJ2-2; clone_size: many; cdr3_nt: TGTGCCAGCATCGCGCCAGGGCGCCCCGGGGAGCTGTTTTTT; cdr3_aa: CASIAPGRPGELFF